The 3 T cell receptor beta chains reported below all come from one sample, sequenced in a study of beta chain features in type 1 diabetes. General study results and limits: Among patients with Type 1 diabetes, TCRB CDR3s were moderately but significantly shorter in every one of the four CD4+ subsets.

The investigators reverse transcribed all of the isolated RNA, so they sequenced expressed TCRB transcripts. Profiled with immunoSEQ multiplex PCR; TCRdb holds only in-frame clones, not every one. This table holds roughly 100,000 clones, under 30% found once. These receptors have no known antigen. The sample consisted of central memory CD4+ T cells from blood. These receptors originate from a woman under 30 with type 1 diabetes.

The gene calls are TRBV4-3 and TRBJ2-3; tentatively, D is TRBD2 (6 bases). The V end lost 1 base, the J end lost 4 bases, and 12 bases lay between the germline ends. The CDR3 is 15 residues long. CDR1 and CDR2 from the germline V gene are LGHNA and YSLEER. CDR3 DNA: TGCGCCAGCAGCCAAGTGCCAGGCGGGGCAGATACGCAGTATTTT. Its translation: CASSQVPGGADTQYF.

Ten or more counts support this clone. The CDR3 region has the DNA TGCAGCGTTGAAGATCAACTACCTGAGCAGTTCTTC. Amino acids: CSVEDQLPEQFF. The V gene is TRBV29-1, the J gene TRBJ2-1, with D hard to call. The CDR3 is 12 residues long. The germline V and J ends were trimmed by 0 bases and 9 bases, with 9 bases remaining between them. The germline V gene has CDR1 SQVTM and CDR2 ANQGSEA.

Here the CDR3 reads CASSLVRQGPPGSYEQYF. CDR3 in DNA: TGTGCCAGCAGCTTAGTGCGACAGGGGCCTCCCGGCTCCTACGAGCAGTACTTC. The chain links TRBV13 to TRBJ2-7, with 8 bases that match TRBD1. The CDR3 length is 18 residues. V shed 1 base, J shed 0 bases, and the junction held 11 bases outside the gene matches. Germline V gene lookup returns CDR1 PRHDT and CDR2 FYEKMQ (reference sequence).